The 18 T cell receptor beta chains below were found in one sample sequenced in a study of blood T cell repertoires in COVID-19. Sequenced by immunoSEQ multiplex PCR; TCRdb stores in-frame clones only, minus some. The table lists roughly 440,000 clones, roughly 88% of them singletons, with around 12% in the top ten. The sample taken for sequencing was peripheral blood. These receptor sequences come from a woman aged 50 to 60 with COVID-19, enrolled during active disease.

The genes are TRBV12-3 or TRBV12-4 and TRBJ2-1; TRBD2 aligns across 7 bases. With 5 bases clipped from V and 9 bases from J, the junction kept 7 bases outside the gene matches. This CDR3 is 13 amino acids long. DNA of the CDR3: TGTGCCAGCAGTCCCCTTGGCGGGGGTGAGCAGTTCTTC. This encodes CASSPLGGGEQFF.

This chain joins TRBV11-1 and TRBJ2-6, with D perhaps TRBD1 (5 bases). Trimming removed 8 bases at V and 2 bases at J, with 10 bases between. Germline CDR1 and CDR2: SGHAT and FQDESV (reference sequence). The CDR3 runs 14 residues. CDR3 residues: CASGKGAGANVLTF. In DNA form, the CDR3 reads TGTGCCAGCGGCAAAGGGGCTGGGGCCAACGTCCTGACTTTC. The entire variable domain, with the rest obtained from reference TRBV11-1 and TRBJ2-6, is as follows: EAEVAQSPRYKITEKSQAVAFWCDPISGHATLYWYRQILGQGPELLVQFQDESVVDDSQLPKDRFSAERLKGVDSTLKIQPAELGDSAMYLCASGKGAGANVLTFGAGSRLTVL.

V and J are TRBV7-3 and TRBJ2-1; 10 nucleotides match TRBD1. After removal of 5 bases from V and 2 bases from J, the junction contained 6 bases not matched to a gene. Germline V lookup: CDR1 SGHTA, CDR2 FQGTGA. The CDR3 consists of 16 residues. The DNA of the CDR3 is TGTGCCAGCAGCGAAGCGGGGACAGGGGCCTACAATGAGCAGTTCTTC. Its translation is CASSEAGTGAYNEQFF.

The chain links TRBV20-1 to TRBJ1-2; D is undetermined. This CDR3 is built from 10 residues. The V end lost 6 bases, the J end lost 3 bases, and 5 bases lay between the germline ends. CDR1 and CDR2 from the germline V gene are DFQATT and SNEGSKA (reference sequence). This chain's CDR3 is CSAGDYGYTF. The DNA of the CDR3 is TGCAGTGCGGGAGACTATGGCTACACCTTC.

CDR3 in DNA: TGTGCCAGCAGCTTGTCGCTAGCGGGGACAGATACGCAGTATTTT. It specifies CASSLSLAGTDTQYF. The chain has TRBV5-6 and TRBJ2-3, with 9 bases that match TRBD2. V lost 1 base to trimming and J lost 3 bases; unmatched junction nucleotides: 3. From germline, CDR1 is SGHDT and CDR2 YYEEEE. This CDR3 region has 15 residues.

CDR3 sequence: CASQTGRVSDEQFF. CDR3 nucleotides: TGTGCCAGTCAGACAGGACGCGTATCGGATGAGCAGTTCTTC. The V call is TRBV6-5, the J call TRBJ2-1, with D maybe TRBD1 (6 bases). The germline V gene has CDR1 MNHEY and CDR2 SVGAGI. The CDR3 is 14 amino acids. Trimming took off 9 bases at V and 8 bases at J, with 20 bases between the two ends.

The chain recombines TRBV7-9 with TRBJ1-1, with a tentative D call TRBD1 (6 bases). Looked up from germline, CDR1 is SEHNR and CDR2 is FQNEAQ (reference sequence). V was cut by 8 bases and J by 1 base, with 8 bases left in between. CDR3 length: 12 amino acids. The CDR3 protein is CASRTANTEAFF. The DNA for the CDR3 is TGTGCCAGCCGGACAGCGAACACTGAAGCTTTCTTT.

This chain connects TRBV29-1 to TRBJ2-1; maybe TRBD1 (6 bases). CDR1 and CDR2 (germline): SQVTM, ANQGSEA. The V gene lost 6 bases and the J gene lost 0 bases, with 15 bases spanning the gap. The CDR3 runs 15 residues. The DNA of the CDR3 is TGCAGCGTCCAACTTGGACAGAGCTCCTACAATGAGCAGTTCTTC. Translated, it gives CSVQLGQSSYNEQFF.

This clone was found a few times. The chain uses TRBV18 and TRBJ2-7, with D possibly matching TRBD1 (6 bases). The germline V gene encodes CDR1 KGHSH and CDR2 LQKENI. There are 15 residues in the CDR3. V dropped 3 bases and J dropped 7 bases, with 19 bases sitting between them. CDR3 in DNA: TGTGCCAGCTCACCCTCACAGGGTAACCTTGGGGAGCAGTACTTC. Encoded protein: CASSPSQGNLGEQYF.

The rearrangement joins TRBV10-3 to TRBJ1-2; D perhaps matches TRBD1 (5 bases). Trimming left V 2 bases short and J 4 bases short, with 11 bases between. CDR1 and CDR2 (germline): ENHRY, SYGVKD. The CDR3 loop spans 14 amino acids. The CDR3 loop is CAISEADSIYGYTF. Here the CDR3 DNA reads TGTGCCATCAGTGAGGCCGACAGCATCTATGGCTACACCTTC.

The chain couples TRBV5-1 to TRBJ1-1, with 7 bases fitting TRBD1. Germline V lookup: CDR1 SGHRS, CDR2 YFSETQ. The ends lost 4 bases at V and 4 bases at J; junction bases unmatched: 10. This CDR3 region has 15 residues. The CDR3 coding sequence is TGCGCCAGCAGCGCCCAACAGGGGCAGGGCACTGAAGCTTTCTTT. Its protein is CASSAQQGQGTEAFF. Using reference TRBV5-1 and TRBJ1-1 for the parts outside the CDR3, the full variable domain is KAGVTQTPRYLIKTRGQQVTLSCSPISGHRSVSWYQQTPGQGLQFLFEYFSETQRNKGNFPGRFSGRQFSNSRSEMNVSTLELGDSALYLCASSAQQGQGTEAFFGQGTRLTVV.

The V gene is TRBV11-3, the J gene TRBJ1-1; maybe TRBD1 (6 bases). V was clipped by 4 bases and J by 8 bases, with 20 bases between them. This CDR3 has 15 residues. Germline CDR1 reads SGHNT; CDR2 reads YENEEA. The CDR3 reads CASSSLGGGKVEAFF. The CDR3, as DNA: TGTGCCAGCAGCTCCCTAGGGGGAGGGAAGGTCGAAGCTTTCTTT.

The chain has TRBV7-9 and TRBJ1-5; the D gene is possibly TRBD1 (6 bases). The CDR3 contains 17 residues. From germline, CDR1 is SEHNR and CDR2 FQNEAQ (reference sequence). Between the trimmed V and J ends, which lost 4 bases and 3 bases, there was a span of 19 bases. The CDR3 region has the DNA TGTGCCAGCAGCTCCCCGGGACATGAGGACATCAATCAGCCCCAGCATTTT. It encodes CASSSPGHEDINQPQHF.

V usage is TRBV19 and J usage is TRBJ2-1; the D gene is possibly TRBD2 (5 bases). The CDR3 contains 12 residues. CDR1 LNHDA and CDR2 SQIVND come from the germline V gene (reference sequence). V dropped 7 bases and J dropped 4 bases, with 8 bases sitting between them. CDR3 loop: CASTGLYNEQFF. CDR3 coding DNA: TGTGCCAGTACAGGACTTTACAATGAGCAGTTCTTC.

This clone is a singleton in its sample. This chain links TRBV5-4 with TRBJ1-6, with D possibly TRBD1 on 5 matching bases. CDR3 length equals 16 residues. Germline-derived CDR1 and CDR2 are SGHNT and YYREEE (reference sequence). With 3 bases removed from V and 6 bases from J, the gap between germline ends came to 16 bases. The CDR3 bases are TGTGCCAGCAGCTCGAAGAGCCGGGGGATTAATTCACCCCTCCACTTT. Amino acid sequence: CASSSKSRGINSPLHF.

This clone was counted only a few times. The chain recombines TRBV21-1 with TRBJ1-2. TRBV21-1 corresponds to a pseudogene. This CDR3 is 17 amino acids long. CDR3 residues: CASSKAASTRGDYGYTF. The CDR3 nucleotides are TGTGCCAGCAGCAAAGCAGCAAGCACCCGGGGGGATTATGGCTACACCTTC.

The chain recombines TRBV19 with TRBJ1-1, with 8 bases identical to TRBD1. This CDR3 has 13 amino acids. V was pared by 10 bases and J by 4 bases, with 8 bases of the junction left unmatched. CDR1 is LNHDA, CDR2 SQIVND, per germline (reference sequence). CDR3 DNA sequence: TGTGCCACCACCAGGGGGCTGGCCACTGAAGCTTTCTTT. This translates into CATTRGLATEAFF.

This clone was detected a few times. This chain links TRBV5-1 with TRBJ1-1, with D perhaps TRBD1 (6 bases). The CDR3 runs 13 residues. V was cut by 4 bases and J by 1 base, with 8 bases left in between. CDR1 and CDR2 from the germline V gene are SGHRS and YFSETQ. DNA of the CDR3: TGCGCCAGCAGCCCGGGACAGAACACTGAAGCTTTCTTT. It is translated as CASSPGQNTEAFF.